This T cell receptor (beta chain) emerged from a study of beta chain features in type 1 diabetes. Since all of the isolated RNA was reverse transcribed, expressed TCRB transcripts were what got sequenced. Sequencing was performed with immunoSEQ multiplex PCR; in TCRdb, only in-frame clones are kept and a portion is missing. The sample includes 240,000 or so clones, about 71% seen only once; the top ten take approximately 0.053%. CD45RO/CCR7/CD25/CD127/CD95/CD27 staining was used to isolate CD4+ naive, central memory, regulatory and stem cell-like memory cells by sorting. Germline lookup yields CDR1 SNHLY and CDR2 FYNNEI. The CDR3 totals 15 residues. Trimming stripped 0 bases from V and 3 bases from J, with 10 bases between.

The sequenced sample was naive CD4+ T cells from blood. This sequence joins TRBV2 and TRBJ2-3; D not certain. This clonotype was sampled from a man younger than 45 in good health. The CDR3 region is CASSEARMWTDTQYF. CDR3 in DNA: TGTGCCAGCAGTGAAGCGAGGATGTGGACAGATACGCAGTATTTT. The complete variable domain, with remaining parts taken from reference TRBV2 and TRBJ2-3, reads EPEVTQTPSHQVTQMGQEVILRCVPISNHLYFYWYRQILGQKVEFLVSFYNNEISEKSEIFDDQFSVERPDGSNFTLKIRSTKLEDSAMYFCASSEARMWTDTQYFGPGTRLTVL.